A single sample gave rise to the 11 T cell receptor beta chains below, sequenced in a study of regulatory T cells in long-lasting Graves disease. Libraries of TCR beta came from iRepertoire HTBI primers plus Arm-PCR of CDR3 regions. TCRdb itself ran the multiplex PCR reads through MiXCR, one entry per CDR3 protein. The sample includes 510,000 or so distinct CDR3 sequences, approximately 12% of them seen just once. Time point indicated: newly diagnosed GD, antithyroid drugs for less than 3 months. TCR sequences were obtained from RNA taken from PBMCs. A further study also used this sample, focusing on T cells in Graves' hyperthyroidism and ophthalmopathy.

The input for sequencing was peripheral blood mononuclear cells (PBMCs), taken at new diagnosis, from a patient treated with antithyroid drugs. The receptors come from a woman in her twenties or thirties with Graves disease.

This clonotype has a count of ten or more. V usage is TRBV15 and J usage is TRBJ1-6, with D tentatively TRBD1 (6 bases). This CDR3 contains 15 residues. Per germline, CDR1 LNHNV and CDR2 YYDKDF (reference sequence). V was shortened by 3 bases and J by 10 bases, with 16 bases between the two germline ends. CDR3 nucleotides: TGTGCCACCAGCAGGGTGGAGTCAGGGGAGTCACCCCTCCACTTT. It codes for CATSRVESGESPLHF. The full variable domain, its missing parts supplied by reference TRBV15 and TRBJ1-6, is DAMVIQNPRYQVTQFGKPVTLSCSQTLNHNVMYWYQQKSSQAPKLLFHYYDKDFNNEADTPDNFQSRRPNTSFCFLDIRSPGLGDTAMYLCATSRVESGESPLHFGNGTRLTVT.

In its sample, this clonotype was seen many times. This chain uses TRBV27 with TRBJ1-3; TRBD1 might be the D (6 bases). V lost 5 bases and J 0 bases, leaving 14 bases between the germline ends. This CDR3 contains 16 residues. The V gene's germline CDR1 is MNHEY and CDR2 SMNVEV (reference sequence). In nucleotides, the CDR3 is TGTGCCAGCAGTCCGGCACAGGGAGCCTCTGGAAACACCATATATTTT. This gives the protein CASSPAQGASGNTIYF.

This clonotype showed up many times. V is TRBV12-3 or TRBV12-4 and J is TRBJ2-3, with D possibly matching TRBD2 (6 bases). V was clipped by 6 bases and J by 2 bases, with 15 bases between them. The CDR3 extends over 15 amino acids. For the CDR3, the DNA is TGTGCCAGCAGCCTAGCGACAATACCCACAGATACGCAGTATTTT. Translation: CASSLATIPTDTQYF.

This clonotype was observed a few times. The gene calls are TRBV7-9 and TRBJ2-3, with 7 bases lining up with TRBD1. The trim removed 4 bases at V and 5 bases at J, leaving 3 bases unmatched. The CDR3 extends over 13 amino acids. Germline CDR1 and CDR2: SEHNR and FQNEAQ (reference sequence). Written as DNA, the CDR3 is TGTGCCAGCAGCTGGGGACAGCGAGATACGCAGTATTTT. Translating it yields CASSWGQRDTQYF.

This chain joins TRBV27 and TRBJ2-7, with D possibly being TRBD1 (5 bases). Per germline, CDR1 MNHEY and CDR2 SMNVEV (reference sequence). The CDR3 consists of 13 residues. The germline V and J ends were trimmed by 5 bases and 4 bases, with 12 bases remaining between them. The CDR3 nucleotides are TGTGCCAGCAGTCCTCAAGGGGATTACGAGCAGTACTTC. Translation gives CASSPQGDYEQYF.

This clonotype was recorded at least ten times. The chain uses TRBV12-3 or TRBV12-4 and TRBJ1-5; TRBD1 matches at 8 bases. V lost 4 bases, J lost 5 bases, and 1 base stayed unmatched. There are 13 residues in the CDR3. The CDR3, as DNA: TGTGCCAGCAGTTCACAGGGGGATCAGCCCCAGCATTTT. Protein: CASSSQGDQPQHF.

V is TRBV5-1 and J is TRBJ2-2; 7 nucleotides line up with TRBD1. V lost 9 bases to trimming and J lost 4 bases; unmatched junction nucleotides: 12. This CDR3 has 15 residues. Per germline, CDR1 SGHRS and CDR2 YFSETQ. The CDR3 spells CATKRGTEITGELFF. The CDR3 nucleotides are TGCGCCACCAAGAGAGGGACAGAGATCACCGGGGAGCTGTTTTTT.

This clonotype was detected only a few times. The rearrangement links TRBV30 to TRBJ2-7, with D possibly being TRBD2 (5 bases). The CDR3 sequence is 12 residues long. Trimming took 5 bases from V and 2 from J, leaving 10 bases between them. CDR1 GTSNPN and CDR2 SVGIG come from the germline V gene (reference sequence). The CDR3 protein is CAWEGRAYEQYF. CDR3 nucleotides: TGTGCCTGGGAGGGCCGAGCCTACGAGCAGTACTTC. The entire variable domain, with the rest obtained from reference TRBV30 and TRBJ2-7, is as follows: SQTIHQWPATLVQPVGSPLSLECTVEGTSNPNLYWYRQAAGRGLQLLFYSVGIGQISSEVPQNLSASRPQDRQFILSSKKLLLSDSGFYLCAWEGRAYEQYFGPGTRLTVT.

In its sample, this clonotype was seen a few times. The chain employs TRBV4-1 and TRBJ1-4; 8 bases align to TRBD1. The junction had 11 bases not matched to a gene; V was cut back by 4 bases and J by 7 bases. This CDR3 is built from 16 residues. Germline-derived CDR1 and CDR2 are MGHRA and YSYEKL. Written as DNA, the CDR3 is TGCGCCAGCAGCCCGACTCCACAGGGGGTAGGTGAAAAACTGTTTTTT. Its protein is CASSPTPQGVGEKLFF.

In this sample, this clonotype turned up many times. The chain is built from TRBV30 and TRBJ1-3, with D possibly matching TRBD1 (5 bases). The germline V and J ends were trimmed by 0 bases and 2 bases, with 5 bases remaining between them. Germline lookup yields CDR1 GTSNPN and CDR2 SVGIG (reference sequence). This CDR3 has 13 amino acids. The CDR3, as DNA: TGTGCCTGGAGTGTACAGGCTGGAAACACCATATATTTT. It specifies CAWSVQAGNTIYF.

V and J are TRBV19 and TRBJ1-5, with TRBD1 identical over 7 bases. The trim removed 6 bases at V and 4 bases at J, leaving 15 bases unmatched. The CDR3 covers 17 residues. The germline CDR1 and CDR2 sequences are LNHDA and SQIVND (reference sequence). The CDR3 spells CASSKDSDRAQNQPQHF. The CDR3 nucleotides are TGTGCCAGTAGCAAGGATTCCGACAGGGCCCAAAATCAGCCCCAGCATTTT.